This entry is about one T cell receptor (beta chain). Its specificity is unknown. Germline lookup yields CDR1 SQVTM and CDR2 ANQGSEA. V lost 3 bases, J lost 7 bases, and 12 bases lay in between. The CDR3 totals 12 residues. A multiplex PCR was run with 60 Vbeta primers and 13 Jbeta primers. Assay: immunoSEQ multiplex PCR; the TCRdb copy retains only in-frame clones and omits some. This table has some 180,000 clones, about 85% appearing once. This record comes from a study of cytomegalovirus exposure and HLA in healthy donors. Overall study results and limits: Later on, analysis showed that most CMV-associated TCR beta chains appeared to be HLA-restricted. In terms of immune exposure information, only CMV serostatus was available. The investigators catalogued about 170 TCR beta chains as cytomegalovirus-associated. From TCR beta sequences, most subjects' HLA-A and HLA-B alleles were reportedly predicted accurately.

The chain couples TRBV29-1 to TRBJ2-5; D gene uncertain. The specimen was PBMCs. This clonotype was obtained from a girl under 18 in good health and CMV-seropositive. DNA of the CDR3: TGCAGCGTTGATCAAGTGGCAGGGACCCAGTACTTC. It translates to CSVDQVAGTQYF.